This entry lists 13 T cell receptor beta chains sequenced from one sample in a study of early T cells in non-severe SARS-CoV-2 infection. One entry per CDR3 protein, called by TCRdb with MiXCR from the 5' RACE reads. This table holds 65,000 to 85,000 distinct CDR3 sequences, around 10% found once. What was sequenced was whole blood. The receptors derive from an adult who was a healthcare worker with PCR-confirmed SARS-CoV-2 infection or an uninfected control (not recorded which).

Worth noting for this clonotype: A much larger clonotype is one base distant, so this may be a read error. The gene calls are TRBV30 and TRBJ2-7; D is uncertain. CDR3 length equals 12 residues. Germline CDR1 and CDR2: GTSNPN and SVGIG (reference sequence). The CDR3 reads CVWNAGTTEQYF. Here the CDR3 DNA reads TGTGTCTGGAACGCTGGAACAACCGAGCAGTACTTC.

At least ten counts were recorded for this clonotype. CDR3 DNA sequence: TGTGCCAGCTCGCGACCGGAGGGCTCTGGGGCCAACGTCCTGACTTTC. Its translation: CASSRPEGSGANVLTF. The J gene is TRBJ2-6, the V gene TRBV2; tentatively, D is TRBD2 (6 bases). The CDR3 has 16 amino acids. The germline V gene encodes CDR1 SNHLY and CDR2 FYNNEI. The V end was cut by 8 bases, the J end by 0 bases, with 14 bases between.

Many counts were recorded for this clonotype. The gene calls are TRBV11-3 and TRBJ2-1; D perhaps matches TRBD2 (6 bases). The CDR3 totals 14 residues. Germline assignment: CDR1 SGHNT and CDR2 YENEEA. The V end was cut by 5 bases, the J end by 5 bases, with 13 bases between. CDR3 sequence: CASSPRLVNNEQFF. The CDR3 coding sequence is TGTGCCAGCAGCCCCAGACTAGTAAACAATGAGCAGTTCTTC.

The chain is built from TRBV7-2 and TRBJ2-3; 10 bases fit TRBD2. CDR1 SGHTA and CDR2 FQGNSA come from the germline V gene. V trimming: 6 bases; J trimming: 3 bases; junction bases outside the gene matches: 9. The CDR3 loop spans 16 amino acids. The CDR3 loop reads CASRTPGLARTDTQYF. The CDR3 region has the DNA TGTGCCAGCAGGACACCGGGACTAGCGCGAACAGATACGCAGTATTTT.

There are many counts of this clonotype. The CDR3 nucleotides are TGCAGCGTTGAAGAAGGCGGGATTACTGCCCATGAGCAGTTCTTC. Its translation is CSVEEGGITAHEQFF. J is TRBJ2-1 and V is TRBV29-1; a weak D match, TRBD2 (6 bases). Germline lookup yields CDR1 SQVTM and CDR2 ANQGSEA. The V and J ends lost 0 bases and 8 bases respectively, with 17 bases between them. There are 15 residues in the CDR3.

This clonotype was detected ten times or more. The chain combines TRBV20-1 with TRBJ2-1; D is perhaps TRBD2 (6 bases). This CDR3 has 15 residues. Trimming pared 3 bases from V and 2 bases from J, leaving 14 bases between. CDR1 is DFQATT and CDR2 is SNEGSKA in the germline V gene (reference sequence). This CDR3 is CSASRGDSPYNEQFF. CDR3 sequence (DNA): TGCAGTGCTAGCCGCGGGGATAGTCCCTACAATGAGCAGTTCTTC.

The rearrangement uses TRBV5-6 and TRBJ2-7, with D unclear. In germline, CDR1 is SGHDT, CDR2 YYEEEE. V gave up 0 bases and J gave up 2 bases, with 12 bases separating them. CDR3 length equals 15 residues. In nucleotides, the CDR3 is TGTGCCAGCAGCTTGGCGCCGACGGCCACCTACGAGCAGTACTTC. It encodes CASSLAPTATYEQYF. Full variable domain (missing parts from reference TRBV5-6 and TRBJ2-7): DAGVTQSPTHLIKTRGQQVTLRCSPKSGHDTVSWYQQALGQGPQFIFQYYEEEERQRGNFPDRFSGHQFPNYSSELNVNALLLGDSALYLCASSLAPTATYEQYFGPGTRLTVT.

At least ten counts were recorded for this clonotype. The rearrangement links TRBV15 to TRBJ2-5, with 8 bases matching TRBD1. V was clipped by 0 bases and J by 4 bases; unmatched bases: 1. CDR1 LNHNV and CDR2 YYDKDF come from the germline V gene (reference sequence). The CDR3 length is 14 residues. CDR3 nucleotides: TGTGCCACCAGCAGAGACAGGGGGCTAGAGACCCAGTACTTC. Translated: CATSRDRGLETQYF.

A few counts support this clonotype. The rearrangement joins TRBV6-6 to TRBJ1-5, with 9 bases aligning to TRBD1. V was pared by 2 bases and J by 2 bases, with 7 bases of the junction left unmatched. CDR1 is MNHNY and CDR2 is SVGAGI in the germline V gene (reference sequence). The CDR3 has 17 residues. CDR3 nucleotide sequence: TGTGCCAGCAGTTACGGGACAGGGAAGGGTGGCAATCAGCCCCAGCATTTT. It encodes CASSYGTGKGGNQPQHF.

The chain carries TRBV4-1 and TRBJ2-2, with a tentative D call TRBD2 (6 bases). Germline CDR1 reads MGHRA; CDR2 reads YSYEKL. V lost 8 bases to trimming and J lost 5 bases, with 18 bases between them. The CDR3 has 15 amino acids. CDR3 loop: CASHQAVGGTGELFF. Written as DNA, the CDR3 is TGCGCCAGCCACCAAGCGGTGGGGGGAACCGGGGAGCTGTTTTTT.

This clonotype was picked up many times. V is TRBV11-3 and J is TRBJ2-1; 9 nucleotides line up with TRBD2. The germline gives CDR1 SGHNT, CDR2 YENEEA. Trimming removed 2 bases from V and 1 base from J; junction bases left unmatched: 9. The CDR3 covers 18 residues. For the CDR3, the DNA is TGTGCCAGCAGCTTATTCGAGTTAGCGGGAGCTTCCTACAATGAGCAGTTCTTC. Translated: CASSLFELAGASYNEQFF.

This clonotype appeared many times. The chain is built from TRBV7-9 and TRBJ2-1; 9 positions agree with TRBD2. The CDR3 contains 23 residues. CDR1 and CDR2 (germline): SEHNR, FQNEAQ (reference sequence). The V gene end was trimmed by 8 bases and the J gene end by 7 bases; junction bases not matched to a gene: 36. CDR3 in DNA: TGTGCCAGCCGAAGGGTCCCACACAGGGGTGGGTGGATCGGCGGGAGGGCCCGGAATGAGCAGTTCTTC. Encoded protein: CASRRVPHRGGWIGGRARNEQFF.

In this sample, this clonotype turned up a few times. The chain carries TRBV20-1 and TRBJ1-1; 7 bases line up with TRBD1. CDR3 length: 11 residues. Germline V gene data show CDR1 as DFQATT and CDR2 as SNEGSKA (reference sequence). CDR3 region: CRADDRVQAFF. DNA of the CDR3: TGCAGGGCCGACGACAGGGTACAAGCTTTCTTT.